Listed below are T cell receptor beta chains from one sample, sequenced in a study of blood T cells in healthy people across ages. TCRdb reprocessed the 5' RACE reads with MiXCR, giving one entry per CDR3 protein. The table lists around 850,000 distinct CDR3 sequences, roughly 34% of them singletons. The specimen was blood. The source of these receptors is a man aged 18 to 35 in good health. Each CDR3 is given with its conserved first and last residue. The order of the fields is D gene, V gene, clone size, J gene, CDR3 DNA, CDR3 protein. D genes are given only for firm matches. Size tells how often a clone was seen (once, few, many) or the class of an expanded clone, and some rows leave it out.

d_call: -
v_call: TRBV27
clone_size: -
j_call: TRBJ2-5
cdr3_nt: TGTGCCAGCAGTTCGGACAGCACGGGGCAAGAGACCCAGTACTTC
cdr3_aa: CASSSDSTGQETQYF

d_call: -
v_call: TRBV2
clone_size: few
j_call: TRBJ2-5
cdr3_nt: TGTGCCAGCACGAGGGGACAACAAGAGACCCAGTACTTC
cdr3_aa: CASTRGQQETQYF

d_call: TRBD1
v_call: TRBV7-2
clone_size: -
j_call: TRBJ2-7
cdr3_nt: TGTGCCAGCAGCCAGGAACCGACAGGGGGTTACGAGCAGTACTTC
cdr3_aa: CASSQEPTGGYEQYF

d_call: -
v_call: TRBV12-3/TRBV12-4
clone_size: -
j_call: TRBJ2-7
cdr3_nt: TGTGCCAGCAGTTTGGCGGCCTCCTACAATGAGCAGTACTTC
cdr3_aa: CASSLAASYNEQYF

d_call: TRBD2
v_call: TRBV4-3
clone_size: many
j_call: TRBJ2-1
cdr3_nt: TGCGCCAGCAGCCCATCTAGCGGAGCCTACAATGAGCAGTTCTTC
cdr3_aa: CASSPSSGAYNEQFF

d_call: TRBD1
v_call: TRBV4-3
clone_size: many
j_call: TRBJ2-7
cdr3_nt: TGCGCCAGCAGCCAAGATATTACAGGGGCCGAGCAGTACTTC
cdr3_aa: CASSQDITGAEQYF

d_call: -
v_call: TRBV7-2
clone_size: -
j_call: TRBJ2-1
cdr3_nt: TGTGCCAGCAGCTTCCCCACAGCGAACAATGAGCAGTTCTTC
cdr3_aa: CASSFPTANNEQFF

d_call: TRBD1
v_call: TRBV6-6
clone_size: -
j_call: TRBJ2-3
cdr3_nt: TGTGCCAGCAGCCAAGGACAGGCCATATCCTCCGCAGATACGCAGTATTTT
cdr3_aa: CASSQGQAISSADTQYF

d_call: -
v_call: TRBV6-6
clone_size: -
j_call: TRBJ2-3
cdr3_nt: TGTGCCAGCAGTGGGGTGAGCACAGATACGCAGTATTTT
cdr3_aa: CASSGVSTDTQYF

d_call: TRBD1
v_call: TRBV2
clone_size: -
j_call: TRBJ1-4
cdr3_nt: TGTGCCAGCTCACGTGCAGGGGGCTTGGACGAAAAACTGTTTTTT
cdr3_aa: CASSRAGGLDEKLFF

d_call: -
v_call: TRBV9
clone_size: few
j_call: TRBJ2-1
cdr3_nt: TGTGCCAGCAGCGTAGTGGAGCGGAACAATGAGCAGTTCTTC
cdr3_aa: CASSVVERNNEQFF

d_call: TRBD2
v_call: TRBV20-1
clone_size: few
j_call: TRBJ2-7
cdr3_nt: TGCAGTGCTAGTAGCGGGGTACTGACAAGCTCCTACAATGAGCAGTACTTC
cdr3_aa: CSASSGVLTSSYNEQYF

d_call: TRBD2
v_call: TRBV7-9
clone_size: -
j_call: TRBJ2-5
cdr3_nt: TGTGCCAGCAGCACTGGGACTAGCGGGATCCAAGAGACCCAGTACTTC
cdr3_aa: CASSTGTSGIQETQYF